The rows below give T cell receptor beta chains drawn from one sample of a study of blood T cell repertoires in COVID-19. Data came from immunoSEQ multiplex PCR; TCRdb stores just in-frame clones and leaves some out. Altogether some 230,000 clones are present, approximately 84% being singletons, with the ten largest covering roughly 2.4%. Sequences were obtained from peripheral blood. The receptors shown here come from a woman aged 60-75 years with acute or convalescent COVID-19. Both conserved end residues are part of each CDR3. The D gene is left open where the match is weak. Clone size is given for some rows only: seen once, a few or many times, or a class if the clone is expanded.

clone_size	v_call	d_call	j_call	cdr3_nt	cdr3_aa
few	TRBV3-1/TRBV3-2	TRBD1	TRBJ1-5	TGTGCCAGCAGCCAAGGAACAGGGGCAGAGCCCCAGCATTTT	CASSQGTGAEPQHF
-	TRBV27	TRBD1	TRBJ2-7	TGTGCCAGCAGACCACAGGGGGCGACCCTCGGCGAGCAGTACTTC	CASRPQGATLGEQYF
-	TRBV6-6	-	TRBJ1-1	TGTGCCAGCAGCCACCCGGGGAACACTGAAGCTTTCTTT	CASSHPGNTEAFF
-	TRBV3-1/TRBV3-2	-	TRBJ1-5	TGTGCCAGCAGCCGAACAGGGTCGGGCAATCAGCCCCAGCATTTT	CASSRTGSGNQPQHF
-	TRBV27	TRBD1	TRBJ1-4	TGTGCCAGCAGACTATCCGGGACAGGGGCTGAAAAACTGTTTTTT	CASRLSGTGAEKLFF
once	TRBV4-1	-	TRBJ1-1	TGCGCCAGCAGCCAAGATGGGGGGGGCGCAGGTGTAGCTTTCTTT	CASSQDGGGAGVAFF
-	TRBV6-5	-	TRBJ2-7	TGTGCCAGCAGTTACGTGGCTTCGCAGGCCCCCTACGAGCAGTACTTC	CASSYVASQAPYEQYF
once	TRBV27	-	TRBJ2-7	TGTGCCAGCAGTTTCCCAGGGTCCTCCGAGCAGTACTTC	CASSFPGSSEQYF
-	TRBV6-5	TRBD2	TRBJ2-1	TGTGCCAGCGGCGGGGGGGCCGTCTTAGGACATGAGCAGTTCTTC	CASGGGAVLGHEQFF
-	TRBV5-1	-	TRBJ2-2	TGCGCCAGCAGCACAGGCACCGGGGAGCTGTTTTTT	CASSTGTGELFF
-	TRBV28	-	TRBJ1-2	TGTGCCAGCAGCCCGGGGGGAGAAATTCGAGGCTACACCTTC	CASSPGGEIRGYTF
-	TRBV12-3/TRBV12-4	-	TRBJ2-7	TGTGCCAGCAGCCTCGGTACCGAGCAGTACTTC	CASSLGTEQYF
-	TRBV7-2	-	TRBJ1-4	TGTGCCAGCAGCTCTGAGGTAGGACAGGAAAAACTGTTTTTT	CASSSEVGQEKLFF
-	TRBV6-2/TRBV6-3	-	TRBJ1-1	TGTGCCAGCAGTTCCCACCTACGGACAGCAAACACTGAAGCTTTCTTT	CASSSHLRTANTEAFF
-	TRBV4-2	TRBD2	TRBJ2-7	TGTGCCAGCAGCCAAGGGCTAGCGGGGGTCTACGAGCAGTACTTC	CASSQGLAGVYEQYF
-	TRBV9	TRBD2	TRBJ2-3	TGTGCCAGCAGCGTAGCGGGGGGGCGAGGAGATACGCAGTATTTT	CASSVAGGRGDTQYF
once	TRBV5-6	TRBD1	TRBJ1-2	TGTGCCAGCAGCTTGAGGGACAGGAGCACCTATGGCTACACCTTC	CASSLRDRSTYGYTF
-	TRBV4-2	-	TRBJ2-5	TGTGCCAGCAGCCAAGATCTCGGATCGGGGGTGAGTCAAGAGACCCAGTACTTC	CASSQDLGSGVSQETQYF
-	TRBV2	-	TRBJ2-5	TGTGCCAGCCAAAGCCTTGGGCGGGGCAGGGAGACCCAGTACTTC	CASQSLGRGRETQYF
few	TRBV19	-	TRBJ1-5	TGTGCCAGTAGTATCCGAACAGGGCCTATCAATCAGCCCCAGCATTTT	CASSIRTGPINQPQHF
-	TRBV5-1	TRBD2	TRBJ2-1	TGCGCCAGCAGCTTAGTAGCGGGGTCCTACAATGAGCAGTTCTTC	CASSLVAGSYNEQFF
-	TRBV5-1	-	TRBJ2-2	TGCGCCAGCAGCTGGGGCGAGGGAGGGAACACCGGGGAGCTGTTTTTT	CASSWGEGGNTGELFF
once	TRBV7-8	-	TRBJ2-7	TGTGCCAGCAGCTTAGTTCATGGGCAGTATTCCTACGAGCAGTACTTC	CASSLVHGQYSYEQYF
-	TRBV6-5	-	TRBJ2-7	TGTGCCAGCAGACGGGACACCCCCTCCTACGAGCAGTACTTC	CASRRDTPSYEQYF
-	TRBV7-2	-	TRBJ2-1	TGTGCCAGCAGCTTTGCCCAGGACAATGAGCAGTTCTTC	CASSFAQDNEQFF
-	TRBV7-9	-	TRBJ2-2	TGTGCCAGCAGTTACGTACGGGGTTACACCGGGGAGCTGTTTTTT	CASSYVRGYTGELFF
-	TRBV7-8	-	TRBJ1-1	TGTGCCAGCAGCCCAGCCGAGGGGGTTTTCTTT	CASSPAEGVFF
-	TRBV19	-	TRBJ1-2	TGTGCCAGTAGTATAGCGACAGGCTACACCTTC	CASSIATGYTF
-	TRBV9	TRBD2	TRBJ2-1	TGTGCCAGCAGCGTTCGAGCGGGGGATTACAATGAGCAGTTCTTC	CASSVRAGDYNEQFF
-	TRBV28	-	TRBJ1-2	TGTGCCAGCAGCACATCCTATGGCTACACCTTC	CASSTSYGYTF
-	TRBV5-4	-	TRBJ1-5	TGTGCCAGCAGCTTGGACACAGGCGTCAATCAGCCCCAGCATTTT	CASSLDTGVNQPQHF
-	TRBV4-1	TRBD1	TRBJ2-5	TGCGCCAGCAGCCGAGAAGACAGGGGGCTTGGGGAGACCCAGTACTTC	CASSREDRGLGETQYF
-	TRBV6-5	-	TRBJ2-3	TGTGCCAGCAGTTCCCCCACAGGGAAGGGCACAGATACGCAGTATTTT	CASSSPTGKGTDTQYF
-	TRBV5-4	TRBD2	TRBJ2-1	TGTGCCAGCAGTCAAGCGGGGGTCCGCTACAATGAGCAGTTCTTC	CASSQAGVRYNEQFF
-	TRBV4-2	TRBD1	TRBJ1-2	TGTGCCAGCAGCCGATCGGGGACCGAGACAGGGAGTAACACCTTC	CASSRSGTETGSNTF
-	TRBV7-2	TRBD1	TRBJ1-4	TGTGCCAGCAGCTCCACAGGGGGCGCGGGGGAAAAACTGTTTTTT	CASSSTGGAGEKLFF
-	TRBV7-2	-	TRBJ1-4	TGTGCCAGCACCGTCTGTTGGGCCCTGAGTGAAAAACTGTTTTTT	CASTVCWALSEKLFF
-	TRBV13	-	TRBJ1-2	TGTGCCAGCAGCGCCGAGGACTTCTATGGCTACACCTTC	CASSAEDFYGYTF
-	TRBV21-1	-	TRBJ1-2	TGTGCCAGAGTGACAAGAAACTATGGCTACACCTTC	CARVTRNYGYTF
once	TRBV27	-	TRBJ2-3	TGTGCCAGCAGTTTATACGGGGGGCCGGCAGATACGCAGTATTTT	CASSLYGGPADTQYF
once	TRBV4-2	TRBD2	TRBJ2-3	TGTGCCAGCAGCCTAGCGGGGGGGCAAACAGATACGCAGTATTTT	CASSLAGGQTDTQYF
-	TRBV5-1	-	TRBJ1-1	TGCGCCAGCAGCTTGTCATTCGAGACGGAGATGAACACTGAAGCTTTCTTT	CASSLSFETEMNTEAFF
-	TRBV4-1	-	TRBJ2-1	TGCGCCAGCAGCCAAGTCCATAGGGGAAATGAGCAGTTCTTC	CASSQVHRGNEQFF
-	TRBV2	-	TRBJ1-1	TGTGCCAGCACCGAGTGGGGAGGCGTCACTGAAGCTTTCTTT	CASTEWGGVTEAFF
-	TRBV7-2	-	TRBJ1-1	TGTGCCAGCAGCTTACAGGACACTAACACTGAAGCTTTCTTT	CASSLQDTNTEAFF
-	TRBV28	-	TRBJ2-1	TGTGCCAGCAGCGATCCACGGGGTTCCTACAATGAGCAGTTCTTC	CASSDPRGSYNEQFF
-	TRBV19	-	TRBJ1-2	TGTGCCAGTAGTAAAGGGGTTACTACTAACTATGGCTACACCTTC	CASSKGVTTNYGYTF
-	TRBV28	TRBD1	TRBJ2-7	TGTGCCAGCAGTTTGGGACAGGGCCACGAGCAGTACTTC	CASSLGQGHEQYF
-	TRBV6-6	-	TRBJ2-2	TGTGCCAGCGGACCGGAGGGACTCTACACCGGGGAGCTGTTTTTT	CASGPEGLYTGELFF
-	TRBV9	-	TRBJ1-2	TGTGCCAGCAGCGTAGACGGAGGGGCCGTATATGGCTACACCTTC	CASSVDGGAVYGYTF
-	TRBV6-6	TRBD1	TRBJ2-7	TGTGCCAGCATGGACCCCAACAGGGGGACCTACGAGCAGTACTTC	CASMDPNRGTYEQYF
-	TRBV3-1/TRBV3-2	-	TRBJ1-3	TGTGCCAGCAGCTCCCGCGGGACCGGATCTGGAAACACCATATATTTT	CASSSRGTGSGNTIYF
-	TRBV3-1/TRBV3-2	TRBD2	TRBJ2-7	TGTGCCAGCAGCCAAGCAGCGGGAGGCCCCTACGAGCAGTACTTC	CASSQAAGGPYEQYF
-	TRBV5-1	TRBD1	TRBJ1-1	TGCGCCAGCAGCTCCGCCCGACAGGGTGGGCACACTGAAGCTTTCTTT	CASSSARQGGHTEAFF
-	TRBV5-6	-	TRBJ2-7	TGTGCCAGCAGCTCCGGGAGTACATACGAGCAGTACTTC	CASSSGSTYEQYF
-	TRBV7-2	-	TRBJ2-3	TGTGCCAGCAGCACTGACAGGGAGGCTACGCAGTATTTT	CASSTDREATQYF